The 10 T cell receptor beta chains given below trace back to one sample, sequenced in a study of glioma-infiltrating T cells. Using RNA template, CDR3s of TCR alpha and beta were amplified with iRepertoire arm-PCR. TCRdb itself ran the multiplex PCR reads through MiXCR, one entry per CDR3 protein. The sample holds 150,000 to 200,000 distinct CDR3 sequences, more than 35% seen once. The material sequenced was glioma tissue, nonneoplastic brain tissue, or PBMCs (not recorded which). The receptors were gathered from a human donor with low-grade glioma or glioblastoma, undergoing nonglioma brain surgery, or in good health (not recorded which).

This clonotype was seen only a few times. The rearrangement joins TRBV18 to TRBJ2-1; D not certain. Germline-derived CDR1 and CDR2 are KGHSH and LQKENI. V gave up 4 bases and J gave up 8 bases, with 12 bases separating them. This CDR3 spans 13 amino acids. CDR3 sequence (DNA): TGTGCCAGCTCACAGAGTTTTGAGGATGAGCAGTTCTTC. It yields the protein CASSQSFEDEQFF.

This clonotype was seen only once. The V and J genes are TRBV18 and TRBJ1-1; D is uncertain. Looked up from germline, CDR1 is KGHSH and CDR2 is LQKENI. CDR3 size: 16 residues. The V gene lost 5 bases and the J gene lost 9 bases, with 25 bases spanning the gap. CDR3 in amino acids: CASSGPGDLWLWKAFF. The CDR3 DNA is TGTGCCAGCTCAGGGCCGGGAGACCTCTGGCTTTGGAAAGCTTTCTTT.

Concerning this clonotype: Being one base from a much bigger clone, this may be a read error. The chain employs TRBV19 and TRBJ2-3, with 8 bases identical to TRBD1. The CDR3 consists of 15 residues. The germline gives CDR1 LNHDA, CDR2 SQIVND (reference sequence). The CDR3 DNA follows: TGTGCCATTAGTAGCGCCAGGGGGCCCACAGATACGCAGTATTTT. The encoded protein is CAISSARGPTDTQYF.

The table lists this clonotype with a few counts. This chain joins TRBV4-1 and TRBJ2-3, with 9 bases aligning to TRBD1. The CDR3 covers 16 residues. Germline-derived CDR1 and CDR2 are MGHRA and YSYEKL. V shed 0 bases and J 1 base; nucleotides not matched to a gene: 2. The CDR3 loop reads CASSQEQGAGTDTQYF. CDR3 DNA: TGCGCCAGCAGCCAAGAACAGGGGGCTGGCACAGATACGCAGTATTTT.

The chain employs TRBV28 and TRBJ2-5, with D possibly TRBD2 on 6 matching bases. The CDR3 spans 14 residues. Germline CDR1 MDHEN, CDR2 SYDVKM. Trimming stripped 6 bases from V and 4 bases from J, with 15 bases between. CDR3 region: CASSLRLARETQYF. The CDR3 DNA is TGTGCCAGCAGCTTACGGCTAGCGAGAGAGACCCAGTACTTC.

As regards this clonotype: A much more abundant neighbour one base away suggests this may be a read error. This chain links TRBV10-2 with TRBJ1-2, with 12 bases lining up with TRBD1. The CDR3 is made up of 14 amino acids. In germline, CDR1 is WSHSY, CDR2 SAAADI. The CDR3: CVSAEGQGAGGYTF. The CDR3 DNA reads TGCGTCAGCGCCGAGGGACAGGGGGCAGGTGGCTACACCTTC.

This clonotype came up many times. The J gene is TRBJ2-1, the V gene TRBV10-3; D is unresolved. Trimming took off 4 bases at V and 7 bases at J, with 8 bases between the two ends. The CDR3 contains 12 residues. Germline V CDR1 and CDR2: ENHRY, SYGVKD. DNA for the CDR3: TGTGCCATCAGTGGGGAACCGAATGAGCAGTTCTTC. It codes for CAISGEPNEQFF.

With regard to this clonotype: A much larger clone lies a single base off, so this may be a read error. The chain couples TRBV6-2 or TRBV6-3 to TRBJ2-3, with 8 bases aligning to TRBD1. The CDR3 has 18 amino acids. In germline, CDR1 is MNHEY, CDR2 SVGEGT. The CDR3 DNA reads as TGTGGCAGCAGTACAATTCAAAGCCGGGACAGGATCACAGATACGCAGTATTTT. Translating it yields CGSSTIQSRDRITDTQYF.

Concerning this clonotype itself: Compared with germline, one end of the junction differs, possibly owing to a read error. The V and J genes are TRBV6-1 and TRBJ2-7, with D perhaps matching TRBD1 or TRBD2 (5 bases each). Per germline, CDR1 MNHNS and CDR2 SASEGT. The CDR3 is made up of 14 amino acids. The CDR3 nucleotides read TGTGCCAGCAGTGAAGGAGGGGCCTCCTACGAGCAGTGCTTC. Its translation is CASSEGGASYEQCF.

This chain links TRBV5-4 with TRBJ2-5, with D hard to call. V was clipped by 0 bases and J by 5 bases, with 8 bases between them. The CDR3 sequence is 13 residues long. Germline V gene lookup returns CDR1 SGHNT and CDR2 YYREEE (reference sequence). The CDR3 region is CASSLEPWETQYF. The CDR3 region has the DNA TGTGCCAGCAGCTTGGAGCCATGGGAGACCCAGTACTTC.